The 6 T cell receptor beta chains below all came from one sample that was sequenced in a study of OX40 agonist ivuxolimab in advanced cancers. Data came from immunoSEQ multiplex PCR; TCRdb stores just in-frame clones and leaves some out. The repertoire holds over 70,000 clones, with about 73% as singletons. Sequencing was performed on CD4+ or CD8+ T cells sorted from blood, taken in a trial of the OX40 agonist ivuxolimab. Source of these receptors: an adult with an advanced solid tumor such as melanoma, head and neck, liver or kidney cancer.

The gene calls are TRBV9 and TRBJ1-1, with 12 positions matching TRBD1. The CDR3 is 16 amino acids. The trim removed 2 bases at V and 5 bases at J, leaving 7 bases unmatched. CDR1 and CDR2 (germline): SGDLS, YYNGEE. The CDR3 DNA follows: TGTGCCAGCAGCGTCGGGACAGGGGGCGCGGGGACTGAAGCTTTCTTT. The encoded protein is CASSVGTGGAGTEAFF.

The chain couples TRBV6-5 to TRBJ1-2; D uncertain. Germline CDR1 MNHEY, CDR2 SVGAGI. There are 12 residues in the CDR3. Trimming shortened V by 5 bases and J by 5 bases, and 9 bases separated the two germline ends. CDR3 DNA: TGTGCCAGCAGTGGCAACCAGTATGGCTACACCTTC. It encodes CASSGNQYGYTF.

The chain couples TRBV29-1 to TRBJ2-1, with TRBD1 matching 8 bases. V lost 5 bases, J lost 8 bases, and 20 bases stayed unmatched. CDR1 and CDR2 from the germline V gene are SQVTM and ANQGSEA. The length of the CDR3 is 17 residues. The CDR3 nucleotides are TGCAGCGTTTTCAGACCTCAGGGGGCGACTAGTATCGATGAGCAGTTCTTC. This gives the protein CSVFRPQGATSIDEQFF.

The chain joins TRBV28 to TRBJ2-5; D call uncertain. From germline, CDR1 is MDHEN and CDR2 SYDVKM. The CDR3 covers 12 residues. V gave up 2 bases and J gave up 1 base, with 2 bases separating them. The CDR3 protein is CASSLTQETQYF. The CDR3 bases are TGTGCCAGCAGTTTAACCCAAGAGACCCAGTACTTC.

DNA for the CDR3: TGTGCCAGCAGTTCAGGGGGCCACCCAGCCGAGCAGTACTTC. Protein sequence: CASSSGGHPAEQYF. The gene calls are TRBV28 and TRBJ2-7, with 8 bases aligning to TRBD1. With 4 bases clipped from V and 6 bases from J, the junction kept 8 bases outside the gene matches. The V gene's germline CDR1 is MDHEN and CDR2 SYDVKM. The CDR3 has 14 amino acids.

The chain uses TRBV28 and TRBJ2-2; D may be TRBD1 (6 bases). The germline V and J ends were trimmed by 3 bases and 1 base, with 12 bases remaining between them. Per germline, CDR1 MDHEN and CDR2 SYDVKM. The CDR3 is 16 residues long. The CDR3 sequence: CASSFDSTGNTGELFF. CDR3 nucleotide sequence: TGTGCCAGCAGTTTTGATTCGACAGGGAACACCGGGGAGCTGTTTTTT. The complete variable domain, with remaining parts taken from reference TRBV28 and TRBJ2-2, reads DVKVTQSSRYLVKRTGEKVFLECVQDMDHENMFWYRQDPGLGLRLIYFSYDVKMKEKGDIPEGYSVSREKKERFSLILESASTNQTSMYLCASSFDSTGNTGELFFGEGSRLTVL.